The next 29 T cell receptor beta chains were all read from a single sample in a study of shared clonotypes between healthy human individuals (TCRdb year 2020). The library was prepared using the immunoSEQ multiplex PCR assay. Drawn from immuneACCESS, this table holds only the in-frame rearrangements with V and J called that TCRdb kept. Clones are partly lost; checked studies trace under half to an unresolved V gene and leave the rest unexplained. This sample holds about 2.3 million clones; approximately 90% were observed only once. In total, the top ten clones hold more than 0.35% of the sample. Material for sequencing was naive CD4+ T cells from PBMCs. This specimen's cell subset or site label, interpreted: CD45RA+ positively selected. Every receptor here comes from a man between 18 and 35 years old in good health. Some clones in this sample may be carry-over from other donors' samples.

The chain has TRBV5-4 and TRBJ2-1; tentatively, D is TRBD2 (6 bases). CDR1 and CDR2 from the germline V gene are SGHNT and YYREEE (reference sequence). The V gene lost 4 bases and the J gene lost 2 bases, with 16 bases spanning the gap. The CDR3 runs to 16 residues. The chain's CDR3 is CASSEGWGETYNEQFF. CDR3 in DNA: TGTGCCAGCAGCGAAGGCTGGGGGGAAACCTACAATGAGCAGTTCTTC. The variable domain in full, with the rest retrieved from reference TRBV5-4 and TRBJ2-1, is ETGVTQSPTHLIKTRGQQVTLRCSSQSGHNTVSWYQQALGQGPQFIFQYYREEENGRGNFPPRFSGLQFPNYSSELNVNALELDDSALYLCASSEGWGETYNEQFFGPGTRLTVL.

J is TRBJ2-3 and V is TRBV7-2; 7 bases are a match to TRBD2. The CDR3 covers 18 residues. The V segment lost 2 bases and the J segment 0 bases; nucleotides outside the gene matches: 11. In germline, CDR1 is SGHTA, CDR2 FQGNSA. For the CDR3, the DNA is TGTGCCAGCAGCTTAAGGGCTAGCGGAACATTTAGCACAGATACGCAGTATTTT. Translating gives CASSLRASGTFSTDTQYF.

The J gene is TRBJ2-3, the V gene TRBV7-2; D ambiguous. There are 14 residues in the CDR3. CDR1 is SGHTA and CDR2 is FQGNSA in the germline V gene. Trimming left V 0 bases short and J 0 bases short, with 4 bases between. The CDR3 region has the DNA TGTGCCAGCAGCTTAGCGGCTAGCACAGATACGCAGTATTTT. Its translation: CASSLAASTDTQYF. The full variable domain, rest sourced from reference TRBV7-2 and TRBJ2-3, is GAGVSQSPSNKVTEKGKDVELRCDPISGHTALYWYRQSLGQGLEFLIYFQGNSAPDKSGLPSDRFSAERTGGSVSTLTIQRTQQEDSAVYLCASSLAASTDTQYFGPGTRLTVL.

This chain connects TRBV4-1 to TRBJ2-7, with a tentative D call TRBD2 (6 bases). Trimming cost V 1 base and J 0 bases, with 13 bases left between them. CDR3 length equals 16 residues. The V gene's germline CDR1 is MGHRA and CDR2 YSYEKL. CDR3 residues: CASSQVAGKSSYEQYF. For the CDR3, the DNA is TGCGCCAGCAGCCAAGTGGCGGGGAAGAGCTCCTACGAGCAGTACTTC.

V gene TRBV28 combines with J gene TRBJ2-3; 12 nucleotides agree with TRBD2. Germline trimming cut 10 bases from V and 6 bases from J; bases unmatched to any gene: 8. CDR3 size: 14 residues. Germline lookup yields CDR1 MDHEN and CDR2 SYDVKM. The CDR3 loop reads CANSSGRATDTQYF. The CDR3, as DNA: TGTGCCAACTCTAGCGGGAGGGCCACTGATACGCAGTATTTT.

This sequence joins TRBV9 and TRBJ1-4, with a possible D match to TRBD1 (6 bases). Germline lookup yields CDR1 SGDLS and CDR2 YYNGEE. The V end lost 3 bases, the J end lost 4 bases, and 10 bases lay between the germline ends. The CDR3 totals 14 residues. The CDR3 here is CASSETGFNEKLFF. The CDR3 DNA reads as TGTGCCAGCAGCGAGACAGGTTTTAATGAAAAACTGTTTTTT.

This chain joins TRBV30 and TRBJ2-2, with 13 bases fitting TRBD2. This CDR3 spans 18 amino acids. With V trimmed by 0 bases and J by 5 bases, 9 bases remained unmatched. In germline, CDR1 is GTSNPN, CDR2 SVGIG (reference sequence). The CDR3 region is CAWSVLGTSGNYTGELFF. The CDR3 DNA is TGTGCCTGGAGTGTACTGGGGACTAGCGGGAACTATACCGGGGAGCTGTTTTTT. The full variable domain, with the rest looked up from reference TRBV30 and TRBJ2-2, is SQTIHQWPATLVQPVGSPLSLECTVEGTSNPNLYWYRQAAGRGLQLLFYSVGIGQISSEVPQNLSASRPQDRQFILSSKKLLLSDSGFYLCAWSVLGTSGNYTGELFFGEGSRLTVL.

The CDR3 reads CASSRQGVSVTDTQYF. The CDR3 bases are TGTGCCAGCAGTCGACAGGGAGTCTCAGTCACAGATACGCAGTATTTT. The V and J genes are TRBV6-6 and TRBJ2-3; 7 bases match TRBD1. The CDR3 has 16 residues. V lost 5 bases and J lost 2; bases outside the gene matches: 10. Germline CDR1 MNHNY, CDR2 SVGAGI (reference sequence).

For this clone: Other DNA sequences in this specimen translate into the identical CDR3. This rearrangement joins TRBV6-6 to TRBJ2-2; D remains unclear. There are 14 residues in the CDR3. V shed 0 bases and J shed 0 bases, with 2 bases lying between them. CDR1 and CDR2 (germline): MNHNY, SVGAGI (reference sequence). CDR3 sequence (DNA): TGTGCCAGCAGTTACTCGCCGAACACCGGGGAGCTGTTTTTT. The encoded protein is CASSYSPNTGELFF.

There are a few counts of this clone. This chain joins TRBV19 and TRBJ1-1; D not resolved. V lost 3 bases and J 1 base, leaving 12 bases between the germline ends. This CDR3 has 15 amino acids. Germline loops: CDR1 LNHDA, CDR2 SQIVND (reference sequence). The CDR3 protein is CASSMDRLSNTEAFF. In DNA form, the CDR3 reads TGTGCCAGTAGTATGGACCGCCTGTCGAACACTGAAGCTTTCTTT.

The chain is built from TRBV5-8 and TRBJ2-5; 7 bases are shared with TRBD1. This CDR3 has 13 residues. Germline trimming cut 7 bases from V and 2 bases from J; bases unmatched to any gene: 5. Germline V gene lookup returns CDR1 SGHTS and CDR2 YDEGEE. CDR3 region: CASFVDRQETQYF. The CDR3 bases are TGTGCCAGCTTTGTGGACAGGCAAGAGACCCAGTACTTC.

The chain links TRBV20-1 to TRBJ1-2, with D hard to call. The V end lost 5 bases, the J end lost 2 bases, and 6 bases lay between the germline ends. Germline CDR1 and CDR2: DFQATT and SNEGSKA (reference sequence). The CDR3 is made up of 11 amino acids. The CDR3 sequence: CSAPRNYGYTF. CDR3 sequence (DNA): TGCAGTGCTCCCCGGAACTATGGCTACACCTTC.

The chain combines TRBV4-1 with TRBJ2-7; D is possibly TRBD2 (6 bases). The germline V gene encodes CDR1 MGHRA and CDR2 YSYEKL. Trimming removed 3 bases at V and 7 bases at J, with 19 bases between. CDR3 length equals 15 residues. In DNA, the CDR3 is TGCGCCAGCAGCCAGGGGACTGCCTCGATAGAAGAGCAGTACTTC. This encodes CASSQGTASIEEQYF.

CDR3 bases: TGTGCCAGCAGCTTTGAGTGGGCCTACAATGAGCAGTTCTTC. As protein: CASSFEWAYNEQFF. The chain is built from TRBV7-8 and TRBJ2-1; D is unclear. V shed 3 bases and J shed 2 bases, with 8 bases lying between them. This CDR3 has 14 amino acids. Per germline, CDR1 SGHVS and CDR2 FQNEAQ.

The chain employs TRBV7-9 and TRBJ1-3; 9 nucleotides align to TRBD1. Trimming at V came to 5 bases and at J to 0 bases, leaving 8 bases not matched to a gene. The CDR3 totals 17 residues. The germline V gene encodes CDR1 SEHNR and CDR2 FQNEAQ (reference sequence). The CDR3 nucleotides are TGTGCCAGCAGCCAATCTGGACAGGGGCCCTCTGGAAACACCATATATTTT. This codes for CASSQSGQGPSGNTIYF.

V is TRBV10-3 and J is TRBJ2-5; D assignment may be TRBD1 or TRBD2 (5 bases each). The length of the CDR3 is 15 residues. The V end lost 6 bases, the J end lost 1 base, and 15 bases lay between the germline ends. CDR1 is ENHRY and CDR2 is SYGVKD in the germline V gene. The CDR3 is CAIRAGGIGQETQYF. The CDR3 coding sequence is TGTGCCATCAGAGCTGGGGGTATTGGCCAAGAGACCCAGTACTTC.

Remarks on this clone: Other DNA sequences of this sample code for an identical CDR3. The genes are TRBV28 and TRBJ1-2; D is perhaps TRBD1 (6 bases). V shed 2 bases and J shed 4 bases, with 11 bases lying between them. Germline CDR1 MDHEN, CDR2 SYDVKM. The CDR3 consists of 14 residues. The chain's CDR3 is CASSLVRGGYGYTF. The CDR3 DNA reads TGTGCCAGCAGTTTAGTCAGGGGAGGCTATGGCTACACCTTC.

This chain connects TRBV5-1 to TRBJ2-3; D may be TRBD2 (5 bases). In germline, CDR1 is SGHRS, CDR2 YFSETQ. The CDR3 is made up of 15 amino acids. V was pared by 3 bases and J by 2 bases, with 13 bases between. The CDR3 here is CASSYQEALTDTQYF. The DNA of the CDR3 is TGCGCCAGCAGCTACCAGGAGGCCCTCACAGATACGCAGTATTTT.

The chain couples TRBV5-1 to TRBJ2-1, with TRBD2 identical over 10 bases. CDR3 size: 15 residues. Germline CDR1 and CDR2: SGHRS and YFSETQ. J lost 6 bases, V lost 2 bases, and 5 bases had no gene match. The CDR3 loop reads CASSFLAGVCNEQFF. CDR3 DNA: TGCGCCAGCAGCTTCCTAGCGGGAGTCTGCAATGAGCAGTTCTTC.

The V call is TRBV29-1, the J call TRBJ2-1; no definite D call. Trimming took off 7 bases at V and 0 bases at J, with 16 bases between the two ends. CDR1 and CDR2 from the germline V gene are SQVTM and ANQGSEA. CDR3 length: 15 residues. CDR3 coding DNA: TGCAGCGGCTTGGGTTCCCAGAGCTCCTACAATGAGCAGTTCTTC. It specifies CSGLGSQSSYNEQFF.

The chain links TRBV28 to TRBJ2-1; D is perhaps TRBD2 (6 bases). Trimming left V 10 bases short and J 11 bases short, with 24 bases between. Germline values: CDR1 MDHEN, CDR2 SYDVKM. CDR3 length equals 14 residues. In DNA form, the CDR3 reads TGTGCCACCGTCGGGACTCCTGAGCGTAGAAAGCAGTTCTTC. It translates to CATVGTPERRKQFF.

Notes on this clone: Within the sample, other DNA sequences also encode this same CDR3. The chain couples TRBV4-2 to TRBJ2-1, with 10 bases lining up with TRBD1. V was clipped by 0 bases and J by 4 bases; unmatched bases: 0. Germline CDR1 is LGHNA and CDR2 is YNFKEQ. CDR3 length equals 15 residues. CDR3 residues: CASSQEGQGYNEQFF. In nucleotides, the CDR3 is TGTGCCAGCAGCCAAGAGGGACAGGGGTACAATGAGCAGTTCTTC.

The chain recombines TRBV11-2 with TRBJ2-3; D remains unclear. Between the trimmed V and J ends, which lost 5 bases and 2 bases, there was a span of 8 bases. Germline CDR1 and CDR2: SGHAT and FQNNGV. The CDR3 is 13 amino acids. The CDR3 loop is CASSPDPTDTQYF. The CDR3 coding sequence is TGTGCCAGCAGCCCGGACCCCACAGATACGCAGTATTTT.

The chain couples TRBV19 to TRBJ1-1; tentative D call: TRBD1 (6 bases). The CDR3 runs 13 residues. V was trimmed by 6 bases and J by 4 bases, leaving 12 bases between them. From germline, CDR1 is LNHDA and CDR2 SQIVND (reference sequence). The chain's CDR3 is CASRGGFGTEAFF. CDR3 bases: TGTGCCAGTAGGGGGGGCTTCGGCACTGAAGCTTTCTTT.

The chain links TRBV7-9 to TRBJ2-5; 11 bases align to TRBD1. V lost 5 bases to trimming and J lost 5 bases; unmatched junction nucleotides: 4. CDR1 and CDR2 (germline): SEHNR, FQNEAQ (reference sequence). The CDR3 covers 14 residues. The DNA for the CDR3 is TGTGCCAGCAGCACCGGGACAGGGGGGGAGACCCAGTACTTC. Residues: CASSTGTGGETQYF.

The rearrangement links TRBV28 to TRBJ2-1, with TRBD2 matching over 11 bases. CDR1 and CDR2 (germline): MDHEN, SYDVKM. The V segment lost 4 bases and the J segment 5 bases; nucleotides outside the gene matches: 7. CDR3 length: 16 amino acids. CDR3 DNA sequence: TGTGCCAGCAGTTCCGAACTAGCGGGAGTGAACAATGAGCAGTTCTTC. This translates into CASSSELAGVNNEQFF.

V and J are TRBV7-9 and TRBJ1-1; perhaps TRBD1 as D (6 bases). The V and J ends lost 5 bases and 1 base respectively, with 14 bases between them. The CDR3 extends over 15 amino acids. From germline, CDR1 is SEHNR and CDR2 FQNEAQ (reference sequence). The CDR3 nucleotides read TGTGCCAGCAGCCCTTTCGGGGGGCGGAACACTGAAGCTTTCTTT. Translation gives CASSPFGGRNTEAFF.

The chain couples TRBV6-4 to TRBJ2-3, with D possibly TRBD2 on 5 matching bases. Germline CDR1 is MRHNA and CDR2 is SNTAGT. Trimming pared 0 bases from V and 3 bases from J, leaving 13 bases between. The length of the CDR3 is 16 residues. This chain's CDR3 is CASSDSPGIRTDTQYF. The CDR3 nucleotides read TGTGCCAGCAGTGACTCGCCGGGGATCAGGACAGATACGCAGTATTTT.

CDR3 in amino acids: CASSLARAAYEQYF. In nucleotides, the CDR3 is TGTGCCAGCAGCTTAGCCCGGGCCGCCTACGAGCAGTACTTC. This chain joins TRBV5-5 and TRBJ2-5; D is uncertain. The DNA end lines up better with TRBJ2-7; the J call may be wrong. The CDR3 is 14 residues long. Germline CDR1 is SGHKS and CDR2 is YYEKEE (reference sequence).